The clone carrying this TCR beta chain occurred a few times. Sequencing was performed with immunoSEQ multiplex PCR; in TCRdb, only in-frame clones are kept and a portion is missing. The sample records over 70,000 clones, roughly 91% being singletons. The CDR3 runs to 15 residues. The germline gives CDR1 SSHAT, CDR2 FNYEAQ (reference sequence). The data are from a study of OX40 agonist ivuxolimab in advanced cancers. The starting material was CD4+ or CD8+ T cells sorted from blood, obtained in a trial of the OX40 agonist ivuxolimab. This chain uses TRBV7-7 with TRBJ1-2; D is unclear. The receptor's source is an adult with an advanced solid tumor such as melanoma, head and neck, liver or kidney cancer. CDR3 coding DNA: TGTGCTACCATAGACGGTGCAGTGAGGATCTATGGCTACACCTTC. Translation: CATIDGAVRIYGYTF.